This T cell receptor beta chain was sequenced in a study of cytomegalovirus exposure and HLA in healthy donors. Whole-study findings and limits: The classifier was said to identify cytomegalovirus status with high specificity and sensitivity. Excluded: some indistinguishable V segments such as TRBV6-2 and TRBV6-3.

The germline CDR1 and CDR2 sequences are SGDLS and YYNGEE. The CDR3 sequence is 14 residues long. V gave up 4 bases and J gave up 5 bases; unmatched junction bases: 7. Of note for this clone: As yet, its antigen is unknown.

Unrecorded immune exposure was likely among donors, who were nominally healthy when sampled. In the PCR, 60 Vbeta and 13 Jbeta primers were used. The method was immunoSEQ multiplex PCR; TCRdb's version includes in-frame clones alone and lacks a portion of them. The repertoire includes under 200,000 clones, about three quarters of them detected once, and about 3.4% sits in the top ten. The sample comprised PBMCs. This clonotype was sampled from a woman in her 50s in good health and CMV-seropositive. The gene calls are TRBV9 and TRBJ2-5, with 8 bases matching TRBD1. The CDR3 reads CASSLQGAGETQYF. The CDR3 DNA reads as TGTGCCAGCAGCTTGCAGGGGGCGGGGGAGACCCAGTACTTC.